Below are 30 T cell receptor beta chains sequenced from a single sample in a study of T-cell reconstitution after alpha-beta-depleted transplantation in children. Researchers prepared the TCRbeta library using unique molecular identifiers, the study reports. TCRdb redid the calling of the PCR reads with MiXCR, one entry per CDR3 protein. Of 60,000 or so distinct CDR3 sequences listed, less than 55% are singletons. The material sequenced was PBMCs, mostly from graft donor cells, taken 360 days after TCRalphabeta/CD19-depleted stem cell transplant. The origin of the receptors is a male patient under 18 who had a stem cell transplant for acute lymphoblastic leukemia, so the T cells may come from the graft donor.

The V and J genes are TRBV5-5 and TRBJ2-7, with 7 bases identical to TRBD1. The V gene's germline CDR1 is SGHKS and CDR2 YYEKEE (reference sequence). CDR3 length equals 14 residues. V was pared by 4 bases and J by 3 bases, with 7 bases of the junction left unmatched. The CDR3 region is CASSGGQVDYEQYF. CDR3 sequence (DNA): TGTGCCAGCAGCGGAGGACAGGTCGACTACGAGCAGTACTTC.

This chain links TRBV20-1 with TRBJ2-1, with 11 bases lining up with TRBD2. CDR1 and CDR2 from the germline V gene are DFQATT and SNEGSKA (reference sequence). The CDR3 totals 14 residues. Trimming took 4 bases from V and 1 from J; bases not matched to a gene: 0. CDR3 sequence: CSAIAGGSYNEQFF. The CDR3 DNA reads as TGCAGTGCTATAGCGGGAGGGTCCTACAATGAGCAGTTCTTC.

This clonotype came up a few times. The rearrangement links TRBV7-2 to TRBJ1-5, with D unresolved. This CDR3 has 14 amino acids. V lost 1 base, J lost 3 bases, and 7 bases lay in between. Germline V gives CDR1 SGHTA, CDR2 FQGNSA. CDR3 in amino acids: CASSLVSNNQPQHF. Here the CDR3 DNA reads TGTGCCAGCAGCTTAGTCAGTAACAATCAGCCCCAGCATTTT.

This clonotype was counted only a few times. This chain links TRBV11-3 with TRBJ2-1, with 7 bases identical to TRBD2. The V segment lost 5 bases and the J segment 0 bases; nucleotides outside the gene matches: 7. The V gene's germline CDR1 is SGHNT and CDR2 YENEEA. The CDR3 is 16 residues long. The DNA of the CDR3 is TGTGCCAGCAGCAACCGGGGAGGGGTCTCCTACAATGAGCAGTTCTTC. Amino acid sequence: CASSNRGGVSYNEQFF.

V gene TRBV28 combines with J gene TRBJ2-5, with D unclear. Germline V gene data show CDR1 as MDHEN and CDR2 as SYDVKM. The CDR3 extends over 12 amino acids. Between the trimmed V and J ends, which lost 6 bases and 3 bases, there was a span of 8 bases. The CDR3 protein is CASSPSEETQYF. The CDR3 coding sequence is TGTGCCAGCAGCCCATCCGAAGAGACCCAGTACTTC.

The chain has TRBV12-3 or TRBV12-4 and TRBJ2-7; TRBD2 matches 9 bases. V was pared by 3 bases and J by 4 bases, with 7 bases of the junction left unmatched. This CDR3 is 15 amino acids long. CDR3 loop: CASSFAGLAQYEQYF. CDR3 nucleotides: TGTGCCAGCAGTTTTGCGGGACTAGCACAATACGAGCAGTACTTC.

The CDR3, as DNA: TGTGCCAGCAGCTTAAGAGTCAGATCGAGCTCCTATAATTCACCCCTCCACTTT. Protein product: CASSLRVRSSSYNSPLHF. The chain recombines TRBV7-4 with TRBJ1-6; D remains unclear. Between the trimmed V and J ends, which lost 2 bases and 0 bases, there was a span of 14 bases. The CDR3 has 18 residues. CDR1 SGHVT and CDR2 SQSDAQ come from the germline V gene.

The chain links TRBV4-1 to TRBJ2-2; 9 bases align to TRBD2. The V gene's germline CDR1 is MGHRA and CDR2 YSYEKL. V gave up 1 base and J gave up 8 bases; unmatched junction bases: 5. This CDR3 is 15 amino acids long. The CDR3, as DNA: TGCGCCAGCAGCCAAGGGATTAGCGGGAGAGGGGAGCTGTTTTTT. As protein: CASSQGISGRGELFF.

The chain combines TRBV6-1 with TRBJ2-7; TRBD1 aligns across 8 bases. With V trimmed by 5 bases and J by 7 bases, 16 bases remained unmatched. CDR3 size: 16 residues. Germline loops: CDR1 MNHNS, CDR2 SASEGT. CDR3 sequence (DNA): TGTGCCAGCAGTCCCCCGACACAGGGGGGACGGCGAGAGCAGTACTTC. It translates to CASSPPTQGGRREQYF.

V is TRBV29-1 and J is TRBJ1-2; D call uncertain. CDR1 and CDR2 from the germline V gene are SQVTM and ANQGSEA. The CDR3 has 10 residues. Trimming removed 5 bases at V and 8 bases at J, with 9 bases between. The CDR3 is CSVREDGYTF. CDR3 DNA sequence: TGCAGCGTTAGGGAGGACGGCTACACCTTC.

The gene calls are TRBV12-3 or TRBV12-4 and TRBJ2-7; D call uncertain. V was trimmed by 1 base and J by 5 bases, leaving 3 bases between them. The CDR3 covers 11 residues. CDR3 sequence: CASSLEHEQYF. CDR3 DNA sequence: TGTGCCAGCAGTTTAGAACACGAGCAGTACTTC.

The rearrangement uses TRBV20-1 and TRBJ2-1; D not certain. Trimming pared 6 bases from V and 4 bases from J, leaving 7 bases between. Germline assignment: CDR1 DFQATT and CDR2 SNEGSKA (reference sequence). This CDR3 has 11 residues. The CDR3 sequence is CSAEEYNEQFF. The DNA for the CDR3 is TGCAGTGCCGAAGAGTACAATGAGCAGTTCTTC.

The chain employs TRBV12-3 or TRBV12-4 and TRBJ2-3, with D unclear. Trimming pared 7 bases from V and 3 bases from J, leaving 20 bases between. CDR3 length: 16 amino acids. The CDR3 coding sequence is TGTGCCAGCACCCCCGGCCAGGCGACCCTTACAGATACGCAGTATTTT. Translated, it gives CASTPGQATLTDTQYF.

V and J are TRBV29-1 and TRBJ2-2; 7 nucleotides align to TRBD1. Germline CDR1 SQVTM, CDR2 ANQGSEA. V trimming: 2 bases; J trimming: 7 bases; junction bases outside the gene matches: 7. The CDR3 runs 14 residues. The CDR3 protein is CSVERSRQGGELFF. In DNA, the CDR3 is TGCAGCGTTGAAAGATCGCGACAGGGCGGGGAGCTGTTTTTT.

The rearrangement links TRBV24-1 to TRBJ2-7; D remains unclear. The CDR3 consists of 13 residues. Trimming removed 4 bases from V and 6 bases from J, with 12 bases in between. Per the germline V gene, CDR1 is KGHDR and CDR2 is SFDVKD. The CDR3 loop reads CATSELTGFEQYF. The CDR3 region has the DNA TGTGCCACCAGTGAGTTGACTGGCTTCGAGCAGTACTTC.

This clonotype has only a few counts. The chain couples TRBV12-3 or TRBV12-4 to TRBJ2-7; D is possibly TRBD2 (5 bases). V was trimmed by 8 bases and J by 2 bases, leaving 13 bases between them. This CDR3 region has 13 residues. The CDR3 DNA reads TGTGCCAGCGTCCTCAGCGGTACCTACGAGCAGTACTTC. Its protein product is CASVLSGTYEQYF.

V and J are TRBV6-1 and TRBJ1-5; 8 bases match TRBD1. The CDR3 loop spans 14 amino acids. Germline trimming cut 2 bases from V and 6 bases from J; bases unmatched to any gene: 3. From germline, CDR1 is MNHNS and CDR2 SASEGT. CDR3 DNA sequence: TGTGCCAGCAGTGAACGTGACAGGGGTCAGCCCCAGCATTTT. Translating it yields CASSERDRGQPQHF.

This clonotype was seen only once. The rearrangement joins TRBV12-3 or TRBV12-4 to TRBJ2-1, with 7 nucleotides matching TRBD2. The CDR3 is 15 amino acids. V was pared by 11 bases and J by 8 bases, with 18 bases of the junction left unmatched. CDR3 protein: CACNSRAGVYYEQFF. In nucleotides, the CDR3 is TGTGCCTGCAATTCTCGTGCGGGAGTGTACTATGAGCAGTTCTTC.

This clonotype appeared a few times. The V and J genes are TRBV27 and TRBJ2-7; TRBD2 aligns across 7 bases. The CDR3 is made up of 13 amino acids. J gave up 3 bases and V 8 bases, and 7 bases lay outside the gene matches. From germline, CDR1 is MNHEY and CDR2 SMNVEV (reference sequence). CDR3 DNA sequence: TGTGCCAGCGGCCCTGGGGGGGACTACGAGCAGTACTTC. As protein: CASGPGGDYEQYF.

CDR3 sequence (DNA): TGTGCCAGCAGAGGAGGTCTGAACACCGGGGAGCTGTTTTTT. Translating it yields CASRGGLNTGELFF. The genes are TRBV28 and TRBJ2-2, with D possibly matching TRBD2 (5 bases). Trimming cost V 6 bases and J 1 base, with 9 bases left between them. The CDR3 has 14 amino acids. Germline-derived CDR1 and CDR2 are MDHEN and SYDVKM.

V and J are TRBV2 and TRBJ1-5; D perhaps matches TRBD1 (6 bases). The germline V gene has CDR1 SNHLY and CDR2 FYNNEI. V lost 2 bases, J lost 6 bases, and 14 bases lay in between. The CDR3 is made up of 15 amino acids. CDR3 region: CASSELGVGGQPQHF. Here the CDR3 DNA reads TGTGCCAGCAGTGAATTGGGGGTAGGGGGTCAGCCCCAGCATTTT.

Here the CDR3 DNA reads TGTGCCAGCAGCCTTGGACAGGGAGCCTACGAGCAGTACTTC. It encodes CASSLGQGAYEQYF. V usage is TRBV6-2 or TRBV6-3 and J usage is TRBJ2-7, with TRBD1 identical over 8 bases. The CDR3 totals 14 residues. V lost 6 bases, J lost 2 bases, and 6 bases stayed unmatched. Germline assignment: CDR1 MNHEY and CDR2 SVGEGT.

The chain uses TRBV25-1 and TRBJ2-5; perhaps TRBD2 as D (5 bases). Germline CDR1 MGHDK, CDR2 SYGVNS. The V end was cut by 3 bases, the J end by 2 bases, with 13 bases between. This CDR3 is 15 amino acids long. CDR3 DNA: TGTGCCAGCAGTGAGCAGGTCGGGGTGCAAGAGACCCAGTACTTC. This gives the protein CASSEQVGVQETQYF.

V gene TRBV29-1 combines with J gene TRBJ1-1; possibly TRBD1 for D (6 bases). The germline V gene has CDR1 SQVTM and CDR2 ANQGSEA. The CDR3 extends over 12 amino acids. V lost 7 bases to trimming and J lost 11 bases, with 20 bases between them. This CDR3 reads CSGTTGAAGAFF. Here the CDR3 DNA reads TGCAGCGGAACAACGGGGGCCGCGGGGGCTTTCTTT.

The rearrangement joins TRBV21-1 to TRBJ2-5; the table's D call, TRBD1, has no DNA check behind it. TRBV21-1 is a known pseudogene. This CDR3 comprises 16 residues. In DNA form, the CDR3 reads TGTGCCAGCAGCAAACGGGGACAGGGGGAAAGAGAGACCCAGTACTTC. This sequence encodes CASSKRGQGERETQYF.

This chain uses TRBV5-1 with TRBJ2-7; 8 bases line up with TRBD1. With 7 bases clipped from V and 3 bases from J, the junction kept 9 bases outside the gene matches. CDR1 SGHRS and CDR2 YFSETQ come from the germline V gene. The CDR3 consists of 14 residues. CDR3 in DNA: TGCGCCAGCGCCCCGGGACAGGCTAACTACGAGCAGTACTTC. It encodes CASAPGQANYEQYF. Together with reference TRBV5-1 and TRBJ2-7, the CDR3 gives the full variable domain: KAGVTQTPRYLIKTRGQQVTLSCSPISGHRSVSWYQQTPGQGLQFLFEYFSETQRNKGNFPGRFSGRQFSNSRSEMNVSTLELGDSALYLCASAPGQANYEQYFGPGTRLTVT.

The chain is built from TRBV9 and TRBJ2-1; no clear D. Trimming cost V 4 bases and J 8 bases, with 7 bases left between them. Per germline, CDR1 SGDLS and CDR2 YYNGEE. This CDR3 region has 11 residues. The chain's CDR3 is CASSTLYEQFF. Written as DNA, the CDR3 is TGTGCCAGCAGCACCCTGTATGAGCAGTTCTTC.

As concerns this clonotype: An end of the junction differs from the germline gene, which may be a read error. V usage is TRBV9 and J usage is TRBJ2-5; tentatively, D is TRBD1 (6 bases). The CDR3 spans 16 residues. The V gene's germline CDR1 is SGDLS and CDR2 YYNGEE. The CDR3 protein is CAGSGATGTPQETQYF. Written as DNA, the CDR3 is TGTGCCGGCAGCGGAGCTACCGGGACACCCCAAGAGACCCAGTACTTC.

The chain links TRBV27 to TRBJ2-4, with 8 bases aligning to TRBD2. The J segment lost 0 bases and the V segment lost 7 bases, leaving 8 bases of the junction unmatched. CDR1 MNHEY and CDR2 SMNVEV come from the germline V gene (reference sequence). The CDR3 sequence is 16 residues long. This chain's CDR3 is CASTIRGGLAKNIQYF. CDR3 coding DNA: TGTGCCAGCACAATCCGGGGGGGACTAGCCAAAAACATTCAGTACTTC.

This rearrangement joins TRBV2 to TRBJ2-2, with 7 nucleotides matching TRBD1. V dropped 6 bases and J dropped 0; count of bases not matched to a gene: 1. The CDR3 contains 14 residues. Germline assignment: CDR1 SNHLY and CDR2 FYNNEI. The CDR3 nucleotides are TGTGCCAGCAGAGGGACAGCGAACACCGGGGAGCTGTTTTTT. Encoded protein: CASRGTANTGELFF.